This TCR beta chain was identified in a study of cytomegalovirus exposure and HLA in healthy donors. Whole-study results and caveats: Sequence variants that were highly shared formed a cluster that was likely a sequencing artifact. Trimming of TCR beta V- and J-genes showed a link, identified in a later analysis, to a missense DCLRE1C variant. The study flagged roughly 160 TCR beta chains as cytomegalovirus-associated.

Concerning this clone: Its antigen is unknown.

The CDR3 is 17 amino acids. V trimming: 0 bases; J trimming: 3 bases; junction bases outside the gene matches: 4. Germline CDR1 reads SGHDT; CDR2 reads YYEEEE. The PCR contained 60 Vbeta and 13 Jbeta primers. Produced via immunoSEQ multiplex PCR; TCRdb's table is partial and in-frame only. The sample consists of some 100,000 clones, over 65% of them appearing once. The sequence came from a woman aged 45 to 65 in good health and CMV-seropositive. The rearrangement links TRBV5-6 to TRBJ2-1; 12 bases are a match to TRBD2. Sequenced material: PBMCs. The CDR3 DNA follows: TGTGCCAGCAGCTTGGCGGCTAGCGGGAGGGACTACAATGAGCAGTTCTTC. Protein product: CASSLAASGRDYNEQFF. Combining the CDR3 with reference TRBV5-6 and TRBJ2-1 gives the whole variable domain DAGVTQSPTHLIKTRGQQVTLRCSPKSGHDTVSWYQQALGQGPQFIFQYYEEEERQRGNFPDRFSGHQFPNYSSELNVNALLLGDSALYLCASSLAASGRDYNEQFFGPGTRLTVL.